This T cell receptor beta chain was retrieved from a study of control samples from healthy donors and cancer patients. V was cut by 5 bases and J by 0 bases, with 14 bases left in between. In germline, CDR1 is SNHLY, CDR2 FYNNEI. The CDR3 length is 15 residues. Method: immunoSEQ multiplex PCR; TCRdb's copy keeps in-frame clones and lacks some. The data contain 90,000 to 150,000 clones, around 88% of them singletons. The source of this sequence is a man aged 35 to 55 in good health. The chain links TRBV2 to TRBJ2-7; weak D call: TRBD2 (7 bases). Sequencing was performed on blood. The CDR3 is CASSSEGGRSYEQYF. The CDR3 DNA reads TGTGCCAGCAGTTCCGAGGGGGGGCGCTCCTACGAGCAGTACTTC. Filled out from reference TRBV2 and TRBJ2-7, the complete variable domain reads EPEVTQTPSHQVTQMGQEVILRCVPISNHLYFYWYRQILGQKVEFLVSFYNNEISEKSEIFDDQFSVERPDGSNFTLKIRSTKLEDSAMYFCASSSEGGRSYEQYFGPGTRLTVT.